The 27 T cell receptor beta chains below all came from one sample that was sequenced in a study of shared clonotypes between healthy human individuals. Assay: immunoSEQ multiplex PCR; the TCRdb copy retains only in-frame clones and omits some. Of hundreds of thousands of clones in the sample, more than 70% were seen once. The sample consisted of PBMCs. These receptors were taken from a woman in her forties in good health. Some clones in this sample may be carry-over from other donors' samples.

This clone was counted once. This chain links TRBV19 with TRBJ1-4; 8 nucleotides match TRBD1. Per the germline V gene, CDR1 is LNHDA and CDR2 is SQIVND (reference sequence). There are 13 residues in the CDR3. V lost 5 bases, J lost 5 bases, and 1 base stayed unmatched. DNA of the CDR3: TGTGCCAGTAGTCGGACAGGGAATGAAAAACTGTTTTTT. Residues: CASSRTGNEKLFF.

The chain recombines TRBV18 with TRBJ2-1; 11 bases align to TRBD2. After removal of 6 bases from V and 5 bases from J, the junction contained 9 bases not matched to a gene. Germline V CDR1 and CDR2: KGHSH, LQKENI. The CDR3 length is 16 residues. This CDR3 is CASSQTLAGVHNEQFF. The CDR3 nucleotides are TGTGCCAGCTCCCAAACACTAGCGGGAGTCCACAATGAGCAGTTCTTC.

The chain couples TRBV2 to TRBJ1-2; TRBD1 agrees at 9 bases. V gave up 4 bases and J gave up 5 bases; unmatched junction bases: 2. This CDR3 contains 13 residues. The V gene's germline CDR1 is SNHLY and CDR2 FYNNEI. The CDR3 DNA sequence: TGTGCCAGCAGTGGGGGACAGGGTTATGGCTACACCTTC. Amino acids: CASSGGQGYGYTF.

The chain combines TRBV11-1 with TRBJ2-7; weak D call: TRBD2 (6 bases). Germline V gene data show CDR1 as SGHAT and CDR2 as FQDESV (reference sequence). Deletions cut 5 bases from V and 0 bases from J, with 17 bases between. This CDR3 has 16 residues. The CDR3 here is CASSVGRGFPSYEQYF. CDR3 DNA: TGTGCCAGCAGCGTGGGGCGGGGATTCCCCTCCTACGAGCAGTACTTC.

The rearrangement joins TRBV2 to TRBJ2-7; D may be TRBD1 (5 bases). The CDR3 has 13 amino acids. Germline loops: CDR1 SNHLY, CDR2 FYNNEI. V shed 2 bases and J shed 5 bases, with 10 bases lying between them. The CDR3 spells CASSELQGHEQYF. CDR3 nucleotides: TGTGCCAGCAGTGAACTGCAGGGTCACGAGCAGTACTTC.

The rearrangement links TRBV7-3 to TRBJ2-1; a weak D match, TRBD2 (6 bases). The V end was cut by 5 bases, the J end by 0 bases, with 17 bases between. The germline gives CDR1 SGHTA, CDR2 FQGTGA. The CDR3 runs to 17 residues. The CDR3 DNA is TGTGCCAGCAGCCCGACCCCTAGCGCCGTCTCCTACAATGAGCAGTTCTTC. Amino acids: CASSPTPSAVSYNEQFF.

The V gene is TRBV28, the J gene TRBJ2-3; D remains ambiguous. Germline CDR1 is MDHEN and CDR2 is SYDVKM. The V and J ends lost 3 bases and 5 bases respectively, with 12 bases between them. This CDR3 has 14 residues. This chain's CDR3 is CASSFRTTGDTQYF. Written as DNA, the CDR3 is TGTGCCAGCAGTTTCCGGACGACCGGAGATACGCAGTATTTT.

The chain is built from TRBV4-3 and TRBJ2-1; 9 positions match TRBD2. This CDR3 region has 14 residues. Per the germline V gene, CDR1 is LGHNA and CDR2 is YSLEER. V trimming: 4 bases; J trimming: 4 bases; junction bases outside the gene matches: 2. CDR3 loop: CASSLTSGYNEQFF. CDR3 DNA sequence: TGCGCCAGCAGCCTGACTAGCGGTTACAATGAGCAGTTCTTC.

This clone was recorded many times. V and J are TRBV30 and TRBJ1-1, with 8 bases identical to TRBD1. V gave up 7 bases and J gave up 5 bases; unmatched junction bases: 6. Per the germline V gene, CDR1 is GTSNPN and CDR2 is SVGIG (reference sequence). This CDR3 has 12 residues. The CDR3 loop is CASDRVRTEAFF. CDR3 bases: TGTGCCTCGGACAGGGTCCGAACTGAAGCTTTCTTT.

A single count supports this clone. The chain couples TRBV18 to TRBJ2-5, with D unclear. Trimming shortened V by 2 bases and J by 0 bases, and 16 bases separated the two germline ends. Germline CDR1 and CDR2: KGHSH and LQKENI. CDR3 length: 17 residues. CDR3 in DNA: TGTGCCAGCTCACCATCGGAACGGCTAACTTACCAAGAGACCCAGTACTTC. Residues: CASSPSERLTYQETQYF.

The chain recombines TRBV7-9 with TRBJ2-7; TRBD1 aligns across 7 bases. The CDR3 spans 13 residues. Losses at the gene ends were 8 bases for V and 2 bases for J; bases not matched to a gene: 6. CDR1 is SEHNR, CDR2 FQNEAQ, per germline (reference sequence). CDR3 residues: CASEGGQTYEQYF. DNA of the CDR3: TGTGCCAGCGAAGGGGGACAGACCTACGAGCAGTACTTC.

CDR3 residues: CAIQKYWTSGSMGNSYNEQFF. As DNA, the CDR3 is TGTGCCATCCAAAAATATTGGACTAGCGGGAGTATGGGTAACTCCTACAATGAGCAGTTCTTC. V gene TRBV10-3 combines with J gene TRBJ2-1; 13 bases map to TRBD2. There are 21 residues in the CDR3. Germline CDR1 and CDR2: ENHRY and SYGVKD. With V trimmed by 8 bases and J by 0 bases, 19 bases remained unmatched.

This clone was recorded only once. This chain joins TRBV6-1 and TRBJ2-5; 7 nucleotides align to TRBD2. Germline trimming cut 3 bases from V and 7 bases from J; bases unmatched to any gene: 11. CDR3 length: 15 amino acids. CDR1 is MNHNS and CDR2 is SASEGT in the germline V gene. Written as DNA, the CDR3 is TGTGCCAGCAGTGAGGTGGGAGGGTTTGGGGGGACCCAGTACTTC. Residues: CASSEVGGFGGTQYF.

The chain recombines TRBV6-5 with TRBJ1-2; D is ambiguous. The CDR3 consists of 15 residues. Germline V gene data show CDR1 as MNHEY and CDR2 as SVGAGI. Trimming left V 2 bases short and J 0 bases short, with 10 bases between. CDR3 DNA: TGTGCCAGCAGTTACGGTGGCCCGGCTAACTATGGCTACACCTTC. This sequence encodes CASSYGGPANYGYTF.

This clone was seen many times. The rearrangement joins TRBV27 to TRBJ2-3, with D possibly being TRBD1 (6 bases). Per the germline V gene, CDR1 is MNHEY and CDR2 is SMNVEV (reference sequence). V was shortened by 0 bases and J by 2 bases, with 12 bases between the two germline ends. This CDR3 contains 16 residues. In DNA, the CDR3 is TGTGCCAGCAGTTTATCGATGGACAGTCCCACAGATACGCAGTATTTT. Its protein is CASSLSMDSPTDTQYF.

This clone was found a few times. This chain links TRBV11-3 with TRBJ2-1; the match to TRBD2 covers 7 bases. The CDR3 totals 15 residues. With V trimmed by 1 base and J by 4 bases, 4 bases remained unmatched. Germline V gene lookup returns CDR1 SGHNT and CDR2 YENEEA. The CDR3 loop reads CASSLAGTMYNEQFF. CDR3 DNA: TGTGCCAGCAGCTTAGCTGGGACTATGTACAATGAGCAGTTCTTC.

Here the CDR3 DNA reads TGTGCCAGCAGTTACTCTAAGGATAGCAATCAGCCCCAGCATTTT. Protein product: CASSYSKDSNQPQHF. The V call is TRBV6-5, the J call TRBJ1-5; D gene unclear. This CDR3 has 15 amino acids. Germline values: CDR1 MNHEY, CDR2 SVGAGI. Trimming shortened V by 0 bases and J by 0 bases, and 6 bases separated the two germline ends.

The chain uses TRBV30 and TRBJ1-3; tentative D call: TRBD1 (6 bases). The V and J ends lost 0 bases and 7 bases respectively, with 19 bases between them. The CDR3 has 16 residues. Germline V gene lookup returns CDR1 GTSNPN and CDR2 SVGIG (reference sequence). CDR3 sequence: CAWSVWGAVRWNTIYF. In DNA form, the CDR3 reads TGTGCCTGGAGTGTTTGGGGGGCAGTAAGGTGGAACACCATATATTTT.

The chain uses TRBV27 and TRBJ2-2; TRBD2 aligns across 11 bases. Germline trimming cut 8 bases from V and 2 bases from J; bases unmatched to any gene: 16. The CDR3 extends over 19 amino acids. Germline V lookup: CDR1 MNHEY, CDR2 SMNVEV (reference sequence). Here the CDR3 reads CASGRSGTSGLPNTGELFF. CDR3 sequence (DNA): TGTGCCAGCGGCAGATCCGGGACTAGCGGATTACCCAACACCGGGGAGCTGTTTTTT.

The V and J genes are TRBV28 and TRBJ1-5, with D tentatively TRBD1 (6 bases). Germline assignment: CDR1 MDHEN and CDR2 SYDVKM. Trimming cost V 4 bases and J 2 bases, with 9 bases left between them. This CDR3 is built from 14 residues. The CDR3 DNA sequence: TGTGCCAGCAGTTACGGGGGGCGCAATCAGCCCCAGCATTTT. This sequence encodes CASSYGGRNQPQHF.

The chain carries TRBV7-2 and TRBJ2-7; 7 nucleotides align to TRBD2. CDR1 is SGHTA and CDR2 is FQGNSA in the germline V gene. The CDR3 spans 18 residues. After removal of 1 base from V and 4 bases from J, the junction contained 16 bases not matched to a gene. This chain's CDR3 is CASSLVSVLLAKTYEQYF. The CDR3, as DNA: TGTGCCAGCAGCTTAGTATCGGTTTTACTAGCGAAAACTTACGAGCAGTACTTC.

This clone showed up just a few times. Just one base apart from a much larger clone, this may be a read error. The rearrangement joins TRBV10-1 to TRBJ2-7; D remains ambiguous. The CDR3 is made up of 12 amino acids. Per the germline V gene, CDR1 is WNHNN and CDR2 is SYGVQD (reference sequence). The CDR3 nucleotides are TGCGCCTGCAGTGAGTCAGGCTACGAGCAGTACTTC. It translates to CACSESGYEQYF.

The chain recombines TRBV10-3 with TRBJ1-1, with no clear D. V lost 2 bases and J 5 bases, leaving 15 bases between the germline ends. The CDR3 loop spans 15 amino acids. The germline CDR1 and CDR2 sequences are ENHRY and SYGVKD. The CDR3 loop reads CAISEVIGGGTEAFF. The CDR3 nucleotides are TGTGCCATCAGTGAGGTAATCGGTGGTGGGACTGAAGCTTTCTTT.

The chain links TRBV9 to TRBJ2-7; 9 positions match TRBD1. The CDR3 loop spans 17 amino acids. J was trimmed by 5 bases and V by 2 bases; bases with no gene match: 14. The germline V gene has CDR1 SGDLS and CDR2 YYNGEE. The CDR3 spells CASSVGLTRGDRDEQYF. Written as DNA, the CDR3 is TGTGCCAGCAGCGTGGGCCTAACCCGGGGGGACAGGGACGAGCAGTACTTC.

The chain is built from TRBV7-9 and TRBJ2-7; 7 positions match TRBD2. The length of the CDR3 is 13 residues. V was clipped by 2 bases and J by 2 bases; unmatched bases: 0. The germline CDR1 and CDR2 sequences are SEHNR and FQNEAQ (reference sequence). The CDR3 region has the DNA TGTGCCAGCAGCTTAAGCGGGACCTACGAGCAGTACTTC. This translates into CASSLSGTYEQYF.

This rearrangement joins TRBV30 to TRBJ2-2; 9 nucleotides line up with TRBD1. V shed 8 bases, J shed 11 bases, and the junction held 9 bases outside the gene matches. Germline values: CDR1 GTSNPN, CDR2 SVGIG (reference sequence). This CDR3 contains 12 residues. CDR3 bases: TGTGCCGGGGGACAGGGTAAATACGAGCTGTTTTTT. It yields the protein CAGGQGKYELFF.

This rearrangement joins TRBV5-1 to TRBJ1-1; tentative D call: TRBD1 (5 bases). V lost 3 bases and J lost 7, with 19 bases in between. The germline gives CDR1 SGHRS, CDR2 YFSETQ. The CDR3 is 15 residues long. The CDR3: CASSSGRGGIVEAFF. The CDR3 DNA reads TGCGCCAGCAGCTCGGGGAGGGGCGGCATTGTTGAAGCTTTCTTT.